This T cell receptor beta chain originates from a study of tumor-infiltrating lymphocytes in oesophageal squamous cell carcinoma. TCRdb recomputed calls from the PCR reads with MiXCR, one row per CDR3 protein. The sample carries about 10,000 distinct CDR3 sequences, approximately 61% recorded once. V was clipped by 7 bases and J by 0 bases; unmatched bases: 9. The germline CDR1 and CDR2 sequences are SNHLY and FYNNEI. The CDR3 covers 15 residues. This clonotype was seen repeatedly, ten times or more. The receptor's source is a female donor with esophageal squamous cell carcinoma. The chain uses TRBV2 and TRBJ2-7; TRBD1 agrees at 7 bases. Sequences were obtained from esophageal tumor tissue. The CDR3 loop is CASTQTGASSYEQYF. CDR3 sequence (DNA): TGTGCCAGCACCCAAACAGGGGCGAGCTCCTACGAGCAGTACTTC. The entire variable domain, with the rest obtained from reference TRBV2 and TRBJ2-7, is as follows: EPEVTQTPSHQVTQMGQEVILRCVPISNHLYFYWYRQILGQKVEFLVSFYNNEISEKSEIFDDQFSVERPDGSNFTLKIRSTKLEDSAMYFCASTQTGASSYEQYFGPGTRLTVT.